A selection of T cell receptor beta chains follows, all from one sample in a study of cytomegalovirus exposure and HLA in healthy donors. Here immunoSEQ multiplex PCR was the method, and the copy in TCRdb shows in-frame clones only, minus some. The sample records approximately 89,000 clones, 62% being singletons. Specimen: PBMCs. The source of these receptors is a woman under 40 in good health and CMV-seropositive. Both conserved end residues are part of each CDR3. The D gene is left open where the match is weak. Not all rows give a size; the values are once, few, many and, for expanded clones, a class.

D gene: TRBD1; J gene: TRBJ1-3; clone size: .; V gene: TRBV7-2; CDR3 protein: CASSPGTGAGNTIYF; CDR3 DNA: TGTGCCAGCAGCCCCGGGACAGGGGCTGGAAACACCATATATTTT
D gene: .; J gene: TRBJ1-5; clone size: few; V gene: TRBV27; CDR3 protein: CASGKDNSNQPQHF; CDR3 DNA: TGTGCCAGCGGAAAAGACAATAGCAATCAGCCCCAGCATTTT
D gene: .; J gene: TRBJ2-7; clone size: .; V gene: TRBV11-1; CDR3 protein: CASSLIRSEQYF; CDR3 DNA: TGTGCCAGCAGCTTAATAAGGAGCGAGCAGTACTTC
D gene: TRBD2; J gene: TRBJ2-7; clone size: few; V gene: TRBV18; CDR3 protein: CASSPPTSGGYEQYF; CDR3 DNA: TGTGCCAGCTCACCCCCGACTAGCGGGGGATACGAGCAGTACTTC
D gene: TRBD1; J gene: TRBJ1-1; clone size: .; V gene: TRBV9; CDR3 protein: CASSVGTGKNTEAFF; CDR3 DNA: TGTGCCAGCAGCGTAGGGACAGGGAAGAACACTGAAGCTTTCTTT
D gene: TRBD2; J gene: TRBJ2-7; clone size: few; V gene: TRBV28; CDR3 protein: CASSVTGGRYEQYF; CDR3 DNA: TGTGCCAGCAGTGTGACGGGGGGAAGGTACGAGCAGTACTTC
D gene: .; J gene: TRBJ2-7; clone size: few; V gene: TRBV19; CDR3 protein: CASSIGGIAYEQYF; CDR3 DNA: TGTGCCAGTAGTATAGGAGGGATTGCCTACGAGCAGTACTTC
D gene: TRBD2; J gene: TRBJ2-7; clone size: few; V gene: TRBV6-1; CDR3 protein: CASSPGTSGGSQYF; CDR3 DNA: TGTGCCAGCAGTCCAGGGACTAGCGGGGGGTCGCAGTACTTC
D gene: .; J gene: TRBJ1-1; clone size: .; V gene: TRBV19; CDR3 protein: CATRPGHLENTEAFF; CDR3 DNA: TGTGCCACCCGCCCCGGACATTTGGAAAACACTGAAGCTTTCTTT
D gene: TRBD2; J gene: TRBJ2-1; clone size: .; V gene: TRBV13; CDR3 protein: CASSLNSGGPTNEQFF; CDR3 DNA: TGTGCCAGCAGCCTCAATAGCGGGGGGCCAACCAATGAGCAGTTCTTC